The next 26 T cell receptor beta chains were all read from a single sample in a study of blood T cell repertoires in COVID-19. Profiled with immunoSEQ multiplex PCR; TCRdb holds only in-frame clones, not every one. The profile shows around 20,000 clones, 70% to 90% of them singletons. The specimen sequenced was peripheral blood. The receptors derive from a human donor with active COVID-19. The donor label of this sample is uncertain.

J is TRBJ1-2 and V is TRBV24-1, with 7 nucleotides matching TRBD1. CDR1 is KGHDR, CDR2 SFDVKD, per germline. Trimming cost V 5 bases and J 0 bases; bases outside gene matches: 11. The CDR3 has 17 amino acids. This CDR3 is CATSAERPGTANYGYTF. CDR3 nucleotides: TGTGCCACCAGTGCCGAAAGACCCGGGACAGCTAACTATGGCTACACCTTC.

This clone was seen only once. This chain joins TRBV4-1 and TRBJ2-2; 9 nucleotides line up with TRBD2. Germline V CDR1 and CDR2: MGHRA, YSYEKL. This CDR3 region has 16 residues. The ends lost 4 bases at V and 4 bases at J; junction bases unmatched: 7. Here the CDR3 reads CASSPLAGYRTGELFF. CDR3 nucleotides: TGCGCCAGCAGCCCGCTAGCGGGGTACCGCACCGGGGAGCTGTTTTTT.

V and J are TRBV5-6 and TRBJ2-2; D is possibly TRBD1 (5 bases). Trimming took off 4 bases at V and 3 bases at J, with 16 bases between the two ends. The CDR3 is 16 amino acids. Germline CDR1 reads SGHDT; CDR2 reads YYEEEE. The CDR3 bases are TGTGCCAGCAGCCCCCTGGACACCTGGGACACCGGGGAGCTGTTTTTT. Translation: CASSPLDTWDTGELFF.

The chain carries TRBV24-1 and TRBJ2-2; possibly TRBD1 for D (5 bases). The germline V gene has CDR1 KGHDR and CDR2 SFDVKD. The CDR3 sequence is 14 residues long. Trimming cost V 4 bases and J 5 bases, with 10 bases left between them. CDR3 DNA: TGTGCCACCAGTGACCGTTCAGGGACCGGGGAGCTGTTTTTT. Its protein product is CATSDRSGTGELFF.

This clone has a single count. The genes are TRBV7-2 and TRBJ2-2, with 7 bases fitting TRBD2. The CDR3 is 16 amino acids. The junction had 9 bases not matched to a gene; V was cut back by 5 bases and J by 3 bases. The germline V gene encodes CDR1 SGHTA and CDR2 FQGNSA. CDR3 DNA sequence: TGTGCCAGCAGCCCTAGGCGGGAGCGTTACACCGGGGAGCTGTTTTTT. This translates into CASSPRRERYTGELFF.

Here the CDR3 reads CASSSTSGPHNEQFF. The CDR3 DNA is TGTGCCAGCAGTTCTACTAGCGGACCCCACAATGAGCAGTTCTTC. The rearrangement links TRBV6-4 to TRBJ2-1; 8 bases are shared with TRBD2. This CDR3 is 15 amino acids long. Germline V CDR1 and CDR2: MRHNA, SNTAGT. V shed 5 bases, J shed 5 bases, and the junction held 8 bases outside the gene matches.

The rearrangement links TRBV6-4 to TRBJ2-7; unclear D gene. Trimming shortened V by 3 bases and J by 0 bases, and 9 bases separated the two germline ends. The germline V gene has CDR1 MRHNA and CDR2 SNTAGT. This CDR3 comprises 14 residues. The CDR3 is CASSEFYSSYEQYF. CDR3 bases: TGTGCCAGCAGTGAATTCTACAGCTCCTACGAGCAGTACTTC.

This chain connects TRBV5-1 to TRBJ1-4; no clear D gene. Germline lookup yields CDR1 SGHRS and CDR2 YFSETQ. The CDR3 extends over 18 amino acids. V lost 4 bases to trimming and J lost 0 bases, with 19 bases between them. The chain's CDR3 is CASSPSLVRVATNEKLFF. CDR3 nucleotides: TGCGCCAGCAGCCCGAGCCTAGTAAGAGTTGCAACTAATGAAAAACTGTTTTTT.

A few counts support this clone. The V call is TRBV7-9, the J call TRBJ1-1; D unclear. The V and J ends lost 3 bases and 4 bases respectively, with 6 bases between them. CDR3 size: 12 residues. Germline V lookup: CDR1 SEHNR, CDR2 FQNEAQ (reference sequence). In nucleotides, the CDR3 is TGTGCCAGCAGCTTTACAACCACTGAAGCTTTCTTT. This encodes CASSFTTTEAFF. Complete variable domain (other parts from reference TRBV7-9 and TRBJ1-1): DTGVSQNPRHKITKRGQNVTFRCDPISEHNRLYWYRQTLGQGPEFLTYFQNEAQLEKSRLLSDRFSAERPKGSFSTLEIQRTEQGDSAMYLCASSFTTTEAFFGQGTRLTVV.

This chain joins TRBV28 and TRBJ1-1; TRBD1 is a possible D gene (5 bases). Trimming removed 5 bases at V and 6 bases at J, with 10 bases between. This CDR3 has 12 amino acids. Germline-derived CDR1 and CDR2 are MDHEN and SYDVKM. CDR3 loop: CASSPRGSEAFF. For the CDR3, the DNA is TGTGCCAGCAGTCCCCGGGGGTCTGAAGCTTTCTTT.

The rearrangement joins TRBV6-2 or TRBV6-3 to TRBJ1-5, with D uncertain. With 0 bases removed from V and 2 bases from J, the gap between germline ends came to 8 bases. Per the germline V gene, CDR1 is MNHEY and CDR2 is SVGEGT. The CDR3 is 15 amino acids. CDR3 in DNA: TGTGCCAGCAGTTACTCGAGGAGGGGCAATCAGCCCCAGCATTTT. As protein: CASSYSRRGNQPQHF.

This chain links TRBV24-1 with TRBJ2-3; a possible D gene is TRBD2 (6 bases). This CDR3 has 15 residues. Trimming shortened V by 3 bases and J by 2 bases, and 11 bases separated the two germline ends. Germline loops: CDR1 KGHDR, CDR2 SFDVKD. The CDR3 region has the DNA TGTGCCACCAGTGATGAACCGGGAGCCACAGATACGCAGTATTTT. As protein: CATSDEPGATDTQYF.

The chain has TRBV5-1 and TRBJ2-3, with 7 bases lining up with TRBD2. This CDR3 is built from 16 residues. Germline V gives CDR1 SGHRS, CDR2 YFSETQ. Trimming removed 0 bases from V and 4 bases from J; junction bases left unmatched: 8. As DNA, the CDR3 is TGCGCCAGCAGCTTGGGCGGGCGGGAGTCCCCAGATACGCAGTATTTT. Its protein product is CASSLGGRESPDTQYF. The full variable domain, in which reference TRBV5-1 and TRBJ2-3 provide the parts outside the CDR3, is KAGVTQTPRYLIKTRGQQVTLSCSPISGHRSVSWYQQTPGQGLQFLFEYFSETQRNKGNFPGRFSGRQFSNSRSEMNVSTLELGDSALYLCASSLGGRESPDTQYFGPGTRLTVL.

Written as DNA, the CDR3 is TGTGCCAGCAGGTCCGGTGGAGCTAGCGGGAGCTCCAACACCGGGGAGCTGTTTTTT. Encoded protein: CASRSGGASGSSNTGELFF. The chain recombines TRBV7-9 with TRBJ2-2; TRBD2 aligns across 10 bases. The V segment lost 6 bases and the J segment 2 bases; nucleotides outside the gene matches: 15. The CDR3 length is 19 residues. In germline, CDR1 is SEHNR, CDR2 FQNEAQ (reference sequence).

The chain carries TRBV7-9 and TRBJ2-1, with 9 bases identical to TRBD1. There are 15 residues in the CDR3. Trimming removed 1 base from V and 5 bases from J; junction bases left unmatched: 3. CDR1 and CDR2 from the germline V gene are SEHNR and FQNEAQ (reference sequence). CDR3 amino acids: CASSLGDREHNEQFF. CDR3 bases: TGTGCCAGCAGCTTAGGGGACAGGGAGCACAATGAGCAGTTCTTC.

The rearrangement links TRBV2 to TRBJ2-5, with TRBD1 identical over 10 bases. CDR1 SNHLY and CDR2 FYNNEI come from the germline V gene. The CDR3 length is 16 residues. Germline trimming cut 7 bases from V and 2 bases from J; bases unmatched to any gene: 10. DNA for the CDR3: TGTGCCAGCACTCCAGGGACAGGGGCGTATCAAGAGACCCAGTACTTC. This translates into CASTPGTGAYQETQYF.

This chain connects TRBV7-3 to TRBJ2-3, with unresolved D. This CDR3 has 13 residues. Germline assignment: CDR1 SGHTA and CDR2 FQGTGA. The V gene lost 6 bases and the J gene lost 5 bases, with 12 bases spanning the gap. The CDR3 coding sequence is TGTGCCAGCAGTCCCGGCCGAGGAGATACGCAGTATTTT. It is translated as CASSPGRGDTQYF.

V and J are TRBV2 and TRBJ2-5, with 8 nucleotides matching TRBD2. CDR1 and CDR2 from the germline V gene are SNHLY and FYNNEI. V lost 2 bases to trimming and J lost 2 bases; unmatched junction nucleotides: 4. The CDR3 is 15 residues long. As DNA, the CDR3 is TGTGCCAGCAGTGAATTGACTAGCGCGCAAGAGACCCAGTACTTC. Translating gives CASSELTSAQETQYF.

This rearrangement joins TRBV29-1 to TRBJ2-7; D not certain. This CDR3 has 13 amino acids. The V and J ends lost 8 bases and 2 bases respectively, with 16 bases between them. Germline CDR1 SQVTM, CDR2 ANQGSEA. The CDR3 loop reads CSIPGRRPYEQYF. The CDR3 coding sequence is TGCAGCATACCTGGGCGCAGACCCTACGAGCAGTACTTC.

The chain uses TRBV19 and TRBJ2-1; weak D call: TRBD2 (5 bases). The V gene lost 3 bases and the J gene lost 4 bases, with 13 bases spanning the gap. Germline CDR1 is LNHDA and CDR2 is SQIVND (reference sequence). CDR3 length: 15 amino acids. The CDR3, as DNA: TGTGCCAGTAGTATTGAGGACTTTAAATACAATGAGCAGTTCTTC. Protein sequence: CASSIEDFKYNEQFF.

V and J are TRBV5-4 and TRBJ2-1; possible D gene TRBD2, 5 bases. V was pared by 4 bases and J by 7 bases, with 12 bases between. The germline V gene has CDR1 SGHNT and CDR2 YYREEE (reference sequence). The CDR3 consists of 13 residues. DNA of the CDR3: TGTGCCAGCAGCCCGGTCGGGGTGAATGAGCAGTTCTTC. This encodes CASSPVGVNEQFF.

This sequence joins TRBV19 and TRBJ2-3; TRBD2 aligns across 14 bases. CDR1 and CDR2 from the germline V gene are LNHDA and SQIVND (reference sequence). V was clipped by 3 bases and J by 6 bases; unmatched bases: 8. The CDR3 covers 17 residues. The DNA of the CDR3 is TGTGCCAGTAGTATTGTCGGGACTAGCGGGAGAAGGGATACGCAGTATTTT. This codes for CASSIVGTSGRRDTQYF.

The genes are TRBV5-6 and TRBJ1-1; 7 nucleotides match TRBD1. Germline values: CDR1 SGHDT, CDR2 YYEEEE. V shed 2 bases and J 6 bases; nucleotides not matched to a gene: 1. The CDR3 consists of 12 residues. CDR3 amino acids: CASSLTGAEAFF. The CDR3 DNA reads as TGTGCCAGCAGCTTAACAGGGGCTGAAGCTTTCTTT.

The chain uses TRBV7-9 and TRBJ2-1; TRBD2 agrees at 9 bases. Germline V gene lookup returns CDR1 SEHNR and CDR2 FQNEAQ (reference sequence). Losses at the gene ends were 2 bases for V and 5 bases for J; bases not matched to a gene: 1. The CDR3 loop spans 14 amino acids. The CDR3 DNA follows: TGTGCCAGCAGCTTAACTAGCGGGCACAATGAGCAGTTCTTC. It is translated as CASSLTSGHNEQFF. The variable domain in full, completed from reference TRBV7-9 and TRBJ2-1, reads DTGVSQNPRHKITKRGQNVTFRCDPISEHNRLYWYRQTLGQGPEFLTYFQNEAQLEKSRLLSDRFSAERPKGSFSTLEIQRTEQGDSAMYLCASSLTSGHNEQFFGPGTRLTVL.

The J gene is TRBJ2-3, the V gene TRBV28; D is possibly TRBD2 (6 bases). V gave up 4 bases and J gave up 2 bases, with 19 bases separating them. CDR1 and CDR2 from the germline V gene are MDHEN and SYDVKM. The CDR3 is made up of 17 amino acids. This CDR3 is CASSSPGAGRPTDTQYF. The CDR3 bases are TGTGCCAGCAGTTCACCGGGAGCAGGGCGGCCCACAGATACGCAGTATTTT.

The V gene is TRBV12-5, the J gene TRBJ2-1; tentatively, D is TRBD2 (5 bases). CDR1 and CDR2 (germline): LGHNT, FRNRAP. There are 15 residues in the CDR3. V was clipped by 0 bases and J by 6 bases, with 12 bases between them. The CDR3 DNA is TGTGCTAGTGGTTTGGTACTTGGGGAGTCCAATGAGCAGTTCTTC. It yields the protein CASGLVLGESNEQFF.